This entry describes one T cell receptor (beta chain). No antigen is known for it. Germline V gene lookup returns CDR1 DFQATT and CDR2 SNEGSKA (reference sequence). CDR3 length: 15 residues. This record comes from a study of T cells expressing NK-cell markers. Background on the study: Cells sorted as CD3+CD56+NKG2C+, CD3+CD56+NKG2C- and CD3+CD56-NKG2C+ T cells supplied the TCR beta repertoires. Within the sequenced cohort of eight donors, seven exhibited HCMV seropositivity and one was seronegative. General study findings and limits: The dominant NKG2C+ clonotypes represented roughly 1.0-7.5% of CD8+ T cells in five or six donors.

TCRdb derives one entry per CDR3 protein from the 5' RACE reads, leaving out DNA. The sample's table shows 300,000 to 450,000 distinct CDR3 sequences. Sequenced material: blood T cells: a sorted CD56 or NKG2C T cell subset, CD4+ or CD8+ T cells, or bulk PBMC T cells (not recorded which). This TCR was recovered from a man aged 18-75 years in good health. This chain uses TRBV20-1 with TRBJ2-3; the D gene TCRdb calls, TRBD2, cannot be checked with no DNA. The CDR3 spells CSAIRLAGVQDTQYF.